In its sample, the clone carrying this T cell receptor (beta chain) was seen a few times. The method was immunoSEQ multiplex PCR; TCRdb's version includes in-frame clones alone and lacks a portion of them. The table shows around 2.5 million clones, with approximately 94% occurring only once. The entry originates in a study of shared clonotypes between healthy human individuals. This CDR3 spans 11 amino acids. V dropped 8 bases and J dropped 1 base, with 8 bases sitting between them. The germline CDR1 and CDR2 sequences are SQVTM and ANQGSEA. This chain connects TRBV29-1 to TRBJ1-1, with a weak D call TRBD1 (6 bases). The receptor comes from a man younger than 35 in good health. Some clones in this sample may be carry-over from other donors' samples. Input material: naive CD4+ T cells from PBMCs. Subset indicated: CD45RA+ positively selected. The CDR3, as DNA: TGCAGCCTACAGGGGAACACTGAAGCTTTCTTT. Translation: CSLQGNTEAFF. Looking up the rest from reference TRBV29-1 and TRBJ1-1 gives the full variable domain: SAVISQKPSRDICQRGTSLTIQCQVDSQVTMMFWYRQQPGQSLTLIATANQGSEATYESGFVIDKFPISRPNLTFSTLTVSNMSPEDSSIYLCSLQGNTEAFFGQGTRLTVV.